Described below is a single T cell receptor (beta chain) sequence and its context. With 1 base clipped from V and 12 bases from J, the junction kept 9 bases outside the gene matches. The CDR3 covers 15 residues. Per the germline V gene, CDR1 is MGHRA and CDR2 is YSYEKL. The sample is drawn from a study of blood T cell repertoires in COVID-19. Study in general: Spain, Italy and the United States supplied samples that represented acute and convalescent COVID-19.

Followed longitudinally, the Seattle patients had been enrolled during active infection. Some clones are missing from TCRdb's copy, which holds only in-frame ones; the method was immunoSEQ multiplex PCR. The repertoire consists of 70,000 to 90,000 clones, with 65% to 90% occurring once and the leading ten covering over 6%. The sequence came from an older man with COVID-19, enrolled during active disease. The sequencing sample was made of peripheral blood. The chain combines TRBV4-1 with TRBJ1-6; 7 bases match TRBD1. The DNA for the CDR3 is TGCGCCAGCAGCCAAGGGGGACAGCTCCCTGGACCCCTCCACTTT. Protein product: CASSQGGQLPGPLHF.